This T cell receptor beta chain originates from a study of T cell changes during pregnancy in multiple sclerosis. The CDR3 is made up of 15 amino acids. Unmatched junction bases numbered 0, after V lost 2 bases and J lost 2 bases. Germline assignment: CDR1 MNHEY and CDR2 SMNVEV (reference sequence). Sequenced by immunoSEQ multiplex PCR; TCRdb stores in-frame clones only, minus some. The sample has roughly 100,000 clones, 90% seen once. The receptor's source is a female donor in good health, enrolled as a control in a pregnancy study. The V and J genes are TRBV27 and TRBJ1-3, with 10 bases aligning to TRBD1. This specimen was peripheral blood, taken in the second trimester of pregnancy. CDR3 sequence reads: CASSLGTGAGNTIYF. CDR3 in DNA: TGTGCCAGCAGTTTAGGGACAGGGGCTGGAAACACCATATATTTT.